This record looks at one T cell receptor beta chain sequence and its context. What it binds is not known. MiXCR, run by TCRdb on the 5' RACE reads, gives a single entry per CDR3 protein. The sample consists of about 350,000 distinct CDR3 sequences, around 12% of them appearing once. This CDR3 is built from 13 residues. Germline V lookup: CDR1 MRHNA, CDR2 SNTAGT. V was pared by 5 bases and J by 5 bases, with 9 bases between. This sample was taken from a study of T cells after yellow fever vaccination. Findings and caveats of the study: Primary-vaccination clones mostly resurfaced post-booster (96% CD4, roughly 90% CD8).

The clonotype was recovered from a man aged 18-30 years who received the YFV17D yellow fever vaccine. The chain has TRBV6-4 and TRBJ2-2; D remains unclear. This specimen was CD4+ T cells sorted from PBMCs, taken 15 days after the yellow fever booster vaccination. Written as DNA, the CDR3 is TGTGCCAGCAGTCACGCTCGTACCGGGGAGCTGTTTTTT. This sequence encodes CASSHARTGELFF.